The present T cell receptor beta chain was sequenced within a study of post-analysis software for immune sequencing data. As for the study in general: The disease courses spanned relapsing-remitting, secondary progressive and progressive-relapsing forms of multiple sclerosis.

Sequencing libraries made from TCR beta cDNA carried unique molecular identifiers. From approximately 1 to 10 million T cells, roughly 540,000 cDNA molecules were obtained. TCRdb reanalysed the PCR reads using MiXCR and keeps one entry per CDR3 protein. The profile shows about half a million distinct CDR3 sequences, approximately 34% of them singletons. This clonotype was counted a few times. Its antigen is not known. Regarding the study as a whole: When the samples were clustered directly with F measure, those that had been prepared in the same batch showed strong co-clustering.

The sequenced material came from blood. The sequence was obtained from a girl between 2 and 17 years old with multiple sclerosis.

The CDR3, as DNA: TGCGCCAGCAGCTTGATGAGTGGGTCCCCCCTCGAGCAGTACTTC. Amino acids: CASSLMSGSPLEQYF. This chain uses TRBV5-1 with TRBJ2-7; D not resolved. V lost 1 base and J lost 6, with 17 bases in between. The CDR3 loop spans 15 amino acids. CDR1 is SGHRS, CDR2 YFSETQ, per germline.